The 6 T cell receptor beta chains presented below share a single source sample, sequenced in a study of identical twins. MiXCR, run by TCRdb on the 5' RACE reads, gives a single entry per CDR3 protein. The sample holds hundreds of thousands of distinct CDR3 sequences; about 24% are singletons and the top ten take roughly 2.8%. The same sample was also used in a study of T cells expressing NK-cell markers.

The sample was CD4+ T cells sorted from blood. The origin of the receptors is a woman between 18 and 29 years old in good health.

The J gene is TRBJ1-2, the V gene TRBV7-2, with D possibly TRBD1 on 5 matching bases. Between the trimmed V and J ends, which lost 2 bases and 2 bases, there was a span of 15 bases. The CDR3 sequence is 16 residues long. Germline V gene lookup returns CDR1 SGHTA and CDR2 FQGNSA. The CDR3 coding sequence is TGTGCCAGCAGCTTATGGTCAGGGTTACAAAACTATGGCTACACCTTC. Protein product: CASSLWSGLQNYGYTF. Complete variable domain (other parts from reference TRBV7-2 and TRBJ1-2): GAGVSQSPSNKVTEKGKDVELRCDPISGHTALYWYRQSLGQGLEFLIYFQGNSAPDKSGLPSDRFSAERTGGSVSTLTIQRTQQEDSAVYLCASSLWSGLQNYGYTFGSGTRLTVV.

The rearrangement links TRBV4-3 to TRBJ2-1; 10 bases agree with TRBD2. After removal of 8 bases from V and 4 bases from J, the junction contained 11 bases not matched to a gene. The CDR3 has 16 residues. From germline, CDR1 is LGHNA and CDR2 YSLEER. The CDR3 spells CASRARTSGEYNEQFF. In DNA, the CDR3 is TGCGCCAGCCGGGCCAGGACTAGCGGCGAATACAATGAGCAGTTCTTC.

The chain combines TRBV12-3 or TRBV12-4 with TRBJ1-2; a weak D match, TRBD1 (5 bases). CDR3 length: 15 residues. Trimming took off 5 bases at V and 5 bases at J, with 18 bases between the two ends. CDR3 loop: CASSLRDGSSYGYTF. The CDR3 nucleotides read TGTGCCAGCAGTCTGAGGGACGGATCATCTTATGGCTACACCTTC.

This chain uses TRBV5-1 with TRBJ1-1; D perhaps matches TRBD1 (5 bases). V was pared by 0 bases and J by 10 bases, with 13 bases between. This CDR3 has 13 residues. Germline lookup yields CDR1 SGHRS and CDR2 YFSETQ. This chain's CDR3 is CASSLGQGWGAFF. The CDR3 DNA is TGCGCCAGCAGCTTGGGGCAGGGATGGGGAGCTTTCTTT.

This clonotype was counted between two and nine times. This rearrangement joins TRBV4-3 to TRBJ2-5, with 9 positions matching TRBD2. The CDR3 consists of 15 residues. Trimming cost V 4 bases and J 1 base; bases outside gene matches: 4. Germline loops: CDR1 LGHNA, CDR2 YSLEER. The CDR3 nucleotides are TGCGCCAGCAGCCGGCGACTAGCGGCCCAAGAGACCCAGTACTTC. Its translation: CASSRRLAAQETQYF.

This clonotype was detected a few times. The chain carries TRBV5-1 and TRBJ2-5; D gene unclear. CDR3 size: 14 residues. The germline CDR1 and CDR2 sequences are SGHRS and YFSETQ. Between the trimmed V and J ends, which lost 2 bases and 4 bases, there was a span of 12 bases. As DNA, the CDR3 is TGCGCCAGCAGCTTAGAGGTGTCGGCAGAGACCCAGTACTTC. Residues: CASSLEVSAETQYF.